The source of this T cell receptor (beta chain) is a study of blood T cell repertoires in COVID-19. Whole-study context: Collection of acute and convalescent COVID-19 samples took place in the United States, Italy and Spain. In each case, the material was cDNA or gDNA derived from T cells, B-cell-depleted T cells, or PBMCs.

As processed by the authors: The assay estimated nucleated cells by amplifying reference gene primers. The data were produced by immunoSEQ multiplex PCR, yet TCRdb's version contains in-frame clones alone and is incomplete. V and J calls and clone size are those listed in that table; D and trimming were worked out from the DNA. The sample lists around 78,000 clones; over 70% were seen once. This TCR was recovered from a man aged 45-65 years with active COVID-19. Sequencing was performed on peripheral blood.

The CDR3 nucleotides read TGTGCCAGCAGTCCTACAGCCCCGAGCTCCTACGAGCAGTACTTC. Translated: CASSPTAPSSYEQYF. The chain employs TRBV6-5 and TRBJ2-7; D unresolved. The ends were cut back, 5 bases at V and 0 bases at J, with 14 bases in the middle. From germline, CDR1 is MNHEY and CDR2 SVGAGI. The CDR3 contains 15 residues.